Here is one T cell receptor beta chain with its context. The CDR3 covers 14 residues. CDR1 is ENHRY, CDR2 SYGVKD, per germline. Trimming took 2 bases from V and 3 from J; bases not matched to a gene: 1. The data derive from a study of T cell responses to AZD1222 COVID-19 vaccine. The method was immunoSEQ multiplex PCR; TCRdb's version includes in-frame clones alone and lacks a portion of them. The data contain more than 250,000 clones, 93% of them singletons. J is TRBJ1-5 and V is TRBV10-3; 7 bases are shared with TRBD1. The source material was peripheral blood, sampled on day 0 of AZD1222 vaccination. The receptor was derived from an adult in good health. The CDR3 coding sequence is TGTGCCATCAGTGAGGGACAGGACAATCAGCCCCAGCATTTT. Translation: CAISEGQDNQPQHF.